This T cell receptor beta chain comes out of a study of blood T cell repertoires in COVID-19. Overall study context: Sources were T cells, B-cell-depleted T cells, or PBMCs; the material itself was cDNA or gDNA.

Study members were between about 18 and 100 years old and lived in 20 to 30 US regions. Clinical histories supplied by participants themselves formed the basis of cohort assignment. Authors' processing steps: How many nucleated cells were present was estimated from reference gene primer amplification. TCRdb keeps only in-frame clones here, not all; method: immunoSEQ multiplex PCR. V, J and clone size are taken as reported in that table, and D and trimming were inferred from the DNA itself. The sample carries about 150,000 clones, about nine tenths recorded once. The CDR3 is 15 residues long. Unmatched junction bases numbered 8, after V lost 0 bases and J lost 10 bases. In germline, CDR1 is SGHDN, CDR2 FVKESK.

The V call is TRBV14, the J call TRBJ2-1; TRBD2 agrees at 8 bases. The sample consisted of PBMCs or T cells enriched from blood (not recorded which). This TCR was sampled from a man in his fifties who had recovered from COVID-19. Here the CDR3 reads CASSQDLGLAREQFF. In DNA, the CDR3 is TGTGCCAGCAGCCAAGATCTAGGACTAGCCCGCGAGCAGTTCTTC.